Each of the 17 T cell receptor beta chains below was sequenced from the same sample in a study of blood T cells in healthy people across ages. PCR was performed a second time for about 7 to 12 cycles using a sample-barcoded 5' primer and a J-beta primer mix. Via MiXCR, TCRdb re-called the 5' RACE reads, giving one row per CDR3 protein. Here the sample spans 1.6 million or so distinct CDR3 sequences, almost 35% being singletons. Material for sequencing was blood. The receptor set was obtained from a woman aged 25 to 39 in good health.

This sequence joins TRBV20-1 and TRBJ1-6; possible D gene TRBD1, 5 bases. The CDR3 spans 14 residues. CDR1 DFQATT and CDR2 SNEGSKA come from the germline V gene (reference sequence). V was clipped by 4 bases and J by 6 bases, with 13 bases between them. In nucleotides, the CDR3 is TGCAGTGCTAAGACAGCGGGGGGTAATTCACCCCTCCACTTT. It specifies CSAKTAGGNSPLHF.

CDR3 DNA: TGTGCCAGCAGCTTAGACGGAGGGTATGAGCAGTTCTTC. It specifies CASSLDGGYEQFF. The V and J genes are TRBV7-2 and TRBJ2-1, with D maybe TRBD2 (6 bases). CDR1 and CDR2 from the germline V gene are SGHTA and FQGNSA. V was clipped by 1 base and J by 8 bases, with 9 bases between them. CDR3 length equals 13 residues.

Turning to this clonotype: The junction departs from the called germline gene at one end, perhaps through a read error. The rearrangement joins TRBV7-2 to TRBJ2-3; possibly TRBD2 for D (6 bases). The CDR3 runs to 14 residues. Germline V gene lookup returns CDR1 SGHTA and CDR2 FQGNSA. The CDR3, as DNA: TGTGCCGGCAGCTCGGGACTGCTCACAGATACGCAGTATTTT. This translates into CAGSSGLLTDTQYF.

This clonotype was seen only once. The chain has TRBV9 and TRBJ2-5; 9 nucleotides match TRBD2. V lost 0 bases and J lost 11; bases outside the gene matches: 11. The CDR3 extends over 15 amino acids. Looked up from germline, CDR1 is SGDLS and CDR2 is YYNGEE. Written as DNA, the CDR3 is TGTGCCAGCAGCGTAGCTCTAGCGGGGTACAATGAGCAGTACTTC. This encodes CASSVALAGYNEQYF.

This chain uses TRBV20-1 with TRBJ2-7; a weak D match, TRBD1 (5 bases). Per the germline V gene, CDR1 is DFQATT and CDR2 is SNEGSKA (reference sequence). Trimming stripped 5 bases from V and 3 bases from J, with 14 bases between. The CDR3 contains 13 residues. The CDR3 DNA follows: TGCAGTGCTCAAGAGGACATTATCTACGAGCAGTACTTC. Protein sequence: CSAQEDIIYEQYF.

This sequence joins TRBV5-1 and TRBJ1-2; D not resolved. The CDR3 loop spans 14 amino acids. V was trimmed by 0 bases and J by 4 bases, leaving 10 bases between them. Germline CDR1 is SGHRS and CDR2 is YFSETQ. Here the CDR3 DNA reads TGCGCCAGCAGCTTGGCCCTCGACTCCTATGGCTACACCTTC. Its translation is CASSLALDSYGYTF.

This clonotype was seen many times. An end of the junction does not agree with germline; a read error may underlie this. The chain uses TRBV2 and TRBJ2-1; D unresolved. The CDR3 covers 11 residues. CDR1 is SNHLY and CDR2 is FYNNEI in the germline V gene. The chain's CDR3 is CASSVRNEQFF. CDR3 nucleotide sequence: TGCGCCAGCAGCGTCCGCAATGAGCAGTTCTTC.

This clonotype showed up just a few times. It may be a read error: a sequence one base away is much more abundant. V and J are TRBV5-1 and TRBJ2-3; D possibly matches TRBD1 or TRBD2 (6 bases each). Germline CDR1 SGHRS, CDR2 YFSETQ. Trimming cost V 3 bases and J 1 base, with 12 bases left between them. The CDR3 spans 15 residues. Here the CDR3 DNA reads TGCGCCAGCAGCTACCCAGGGGAGGGCACAGATACGCAGTATTTT. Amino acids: CASSYPGEGTDTQYF.

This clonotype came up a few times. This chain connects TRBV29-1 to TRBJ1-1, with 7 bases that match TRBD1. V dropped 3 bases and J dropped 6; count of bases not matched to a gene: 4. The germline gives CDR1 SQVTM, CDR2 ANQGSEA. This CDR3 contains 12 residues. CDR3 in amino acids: CSVDYGTAEAFF. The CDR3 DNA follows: TGCAGCGTTGATTACGGGACAGCTGAAGCTTTCTTT.

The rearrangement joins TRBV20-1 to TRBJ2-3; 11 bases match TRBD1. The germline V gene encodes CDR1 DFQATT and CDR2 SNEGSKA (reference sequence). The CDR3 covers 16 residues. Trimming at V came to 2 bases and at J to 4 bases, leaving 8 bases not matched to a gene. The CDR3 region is CSARPRTGGASDTQYF. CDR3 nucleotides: TGCAGTGCTAGACCTCGGACAGGGGGCGCGTCAGATACGCAGTATTTT.

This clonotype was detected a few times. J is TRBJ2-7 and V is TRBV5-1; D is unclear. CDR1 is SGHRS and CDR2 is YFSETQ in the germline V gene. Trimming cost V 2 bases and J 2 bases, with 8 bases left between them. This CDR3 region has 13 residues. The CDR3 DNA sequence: TGCGCCAGCAGCTTTCAGCAGGCCTACGAGCAGTACTTC. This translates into CASSFQQAYEQYF.

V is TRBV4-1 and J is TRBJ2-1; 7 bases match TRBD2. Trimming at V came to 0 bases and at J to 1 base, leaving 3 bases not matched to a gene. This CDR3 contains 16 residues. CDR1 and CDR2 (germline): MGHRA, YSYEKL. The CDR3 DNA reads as TGCGCCAGCAGCCAAGAGCTAGCGGATTCCTACAATGAGCAGTTCTTC. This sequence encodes CASSQELADSYNEQFF.

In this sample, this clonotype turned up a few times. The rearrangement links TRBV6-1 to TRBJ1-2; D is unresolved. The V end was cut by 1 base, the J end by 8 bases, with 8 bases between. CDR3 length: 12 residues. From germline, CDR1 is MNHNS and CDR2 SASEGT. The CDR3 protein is CASSEVGGGYTF. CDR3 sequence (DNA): TGTGCCAGCAGTGAAGTAGGAGGAGGCTACACCTTC.

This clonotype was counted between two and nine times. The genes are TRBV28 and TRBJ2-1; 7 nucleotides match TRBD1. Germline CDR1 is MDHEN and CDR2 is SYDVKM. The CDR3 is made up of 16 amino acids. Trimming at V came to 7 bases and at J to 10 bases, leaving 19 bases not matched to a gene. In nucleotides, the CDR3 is TGTGCCAGCACCTCGGCCCAGCAGGGGGTATTAGGCGAGCAGTTCTTC. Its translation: CASTSAQQGVLGEQFF. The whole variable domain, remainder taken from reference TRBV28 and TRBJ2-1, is DVKVTQSSRYLVKRTGEKVFLECVQDMDHENMFWYRQDPGLGLRLIYFSYDVKMKEKGDIPEGYSVSREKKERFSLILESASTNQTSMYLCASTSAQQGVLGEQFFGPGTRLTVL.

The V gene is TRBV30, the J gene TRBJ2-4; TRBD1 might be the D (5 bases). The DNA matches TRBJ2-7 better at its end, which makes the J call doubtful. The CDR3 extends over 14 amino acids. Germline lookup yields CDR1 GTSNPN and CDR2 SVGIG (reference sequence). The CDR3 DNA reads TGTGCCTGGAGTCCCTCGGTTGGGGCGGTCGAGCAGTACTTC. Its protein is CAWSPSVGAVEQYF.

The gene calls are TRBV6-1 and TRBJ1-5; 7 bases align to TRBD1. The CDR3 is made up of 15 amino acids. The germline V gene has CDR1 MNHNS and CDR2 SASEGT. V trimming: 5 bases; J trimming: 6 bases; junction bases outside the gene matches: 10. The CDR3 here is CASSTRGQRTQPQHF. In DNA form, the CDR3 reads TGTGCCAGCAGTACCCGGGGACAGAGGACTCAGCCCCAGCATTTT.

CDR3 nucleotide sequence: TGTGCCAGCAGTCAGGAAGAGACAGGCAGTCAGCCCCAGCATTTT. Translating gives CASSQEETGSQPQHF. The rearrangement links TRBV12-3 or TRBV12-4 to TRBJ1-5, with D tentatively TRBD1 (6 bases). With 5 bases removed from V and 6 bases from J, the gap between germline ends came to 17 bases. The CDR3 is made up of 15 amino acids.